The clone carrying this T cell receptor (beta chain) was counted ten times or more. As yet, its antigen is unknown. The cDNA was produced through 5'RACE with 10-nucleotide random UMIs. TCRdb re-called the 5' RACE reads through MiXCR, storing one row per CDR3 protein. The sample yields about 59,000 distinct CDR3 sequences, roughly 13% seen once. After removal of 5 bases from V and 5 bases from J, the junction contained 6 bases not matched to a gene. CDR3 length: 14 residues. CDR1 ENHRY and CDR2 SYGVKD come from the germline V gene. The sample belongs to a study of neurological immune-mediated disorders. General study findings and limits: HTLV-1-associated myelopathy showed the most TCR clonal expansion; multiple sclerosis the least, below healthy controls.

It was from 2 million PBMCs stored at -80 C that the unsorted libraries were obtained. This chain links TRBV10-3 with TRBJ2-7; 10 nucleotides line up with TRBD1. The TCR sequence derives from a woman in her sixties with HTLV-1-associated myelopathy (HAM/TSP). The specimen sequenced was PBMCs. For the CDR3, the DNA is TGTGCCATCAGTAGCGGGACAGGGGTCCACGAGCAGTACTTC. The encoded protein is CAISSGTGVHEQYF.